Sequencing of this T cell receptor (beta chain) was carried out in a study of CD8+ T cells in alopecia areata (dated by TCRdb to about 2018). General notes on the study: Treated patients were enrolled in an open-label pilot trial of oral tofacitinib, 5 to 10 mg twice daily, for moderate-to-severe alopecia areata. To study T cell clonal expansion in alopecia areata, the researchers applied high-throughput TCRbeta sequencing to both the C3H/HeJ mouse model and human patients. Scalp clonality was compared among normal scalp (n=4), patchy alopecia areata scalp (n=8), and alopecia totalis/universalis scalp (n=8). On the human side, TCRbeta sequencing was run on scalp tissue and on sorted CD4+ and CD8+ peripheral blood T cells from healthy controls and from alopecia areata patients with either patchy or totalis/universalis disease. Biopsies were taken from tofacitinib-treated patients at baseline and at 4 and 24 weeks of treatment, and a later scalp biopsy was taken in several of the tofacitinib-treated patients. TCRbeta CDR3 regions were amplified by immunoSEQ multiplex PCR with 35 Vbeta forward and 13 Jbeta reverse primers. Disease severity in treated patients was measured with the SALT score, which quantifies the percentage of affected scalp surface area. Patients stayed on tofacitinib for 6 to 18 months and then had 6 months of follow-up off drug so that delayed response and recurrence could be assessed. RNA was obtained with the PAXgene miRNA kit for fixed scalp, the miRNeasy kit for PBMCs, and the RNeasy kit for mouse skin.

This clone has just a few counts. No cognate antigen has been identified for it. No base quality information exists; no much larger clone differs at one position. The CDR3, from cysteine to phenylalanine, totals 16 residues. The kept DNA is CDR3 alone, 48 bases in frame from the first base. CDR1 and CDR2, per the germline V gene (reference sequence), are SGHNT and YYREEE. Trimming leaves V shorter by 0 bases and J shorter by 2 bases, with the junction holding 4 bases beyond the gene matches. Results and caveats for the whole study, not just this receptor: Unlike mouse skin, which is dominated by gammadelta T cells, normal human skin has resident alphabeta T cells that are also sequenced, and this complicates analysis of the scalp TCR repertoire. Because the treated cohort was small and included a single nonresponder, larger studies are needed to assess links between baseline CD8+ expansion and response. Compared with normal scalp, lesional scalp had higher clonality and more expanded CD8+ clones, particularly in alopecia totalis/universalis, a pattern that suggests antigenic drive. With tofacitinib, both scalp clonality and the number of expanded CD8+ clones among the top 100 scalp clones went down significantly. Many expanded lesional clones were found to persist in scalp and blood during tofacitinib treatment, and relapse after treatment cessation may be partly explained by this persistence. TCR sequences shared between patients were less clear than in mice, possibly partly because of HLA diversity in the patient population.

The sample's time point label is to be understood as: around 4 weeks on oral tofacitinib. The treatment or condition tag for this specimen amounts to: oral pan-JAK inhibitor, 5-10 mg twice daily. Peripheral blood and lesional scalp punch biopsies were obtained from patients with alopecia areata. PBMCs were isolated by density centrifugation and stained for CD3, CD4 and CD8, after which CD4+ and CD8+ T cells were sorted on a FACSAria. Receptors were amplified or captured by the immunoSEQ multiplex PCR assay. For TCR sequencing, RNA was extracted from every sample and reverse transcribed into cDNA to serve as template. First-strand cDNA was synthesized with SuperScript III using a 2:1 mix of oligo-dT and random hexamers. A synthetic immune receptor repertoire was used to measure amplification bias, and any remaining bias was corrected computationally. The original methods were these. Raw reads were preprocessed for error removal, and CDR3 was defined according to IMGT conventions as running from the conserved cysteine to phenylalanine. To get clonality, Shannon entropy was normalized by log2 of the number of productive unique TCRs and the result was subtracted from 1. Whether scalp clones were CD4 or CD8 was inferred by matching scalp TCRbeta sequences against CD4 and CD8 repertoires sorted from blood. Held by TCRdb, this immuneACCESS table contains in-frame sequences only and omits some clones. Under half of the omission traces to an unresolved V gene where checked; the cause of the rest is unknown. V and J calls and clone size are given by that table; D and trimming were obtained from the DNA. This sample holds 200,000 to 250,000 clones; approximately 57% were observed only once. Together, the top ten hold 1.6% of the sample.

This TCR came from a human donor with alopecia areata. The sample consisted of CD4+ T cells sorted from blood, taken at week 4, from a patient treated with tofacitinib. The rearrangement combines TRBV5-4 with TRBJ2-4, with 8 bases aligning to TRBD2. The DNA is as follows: TGTGCCAGCAGCTTGGGGCGGGGGGCCACCAAAAACATTCAGTACTTC. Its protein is CASSLGRGATKNIQYF.